This T cell receptor (beta chain) was recorded in a study of T cells in Graves' hyperthyroidism and ophthalmopathy. TCR beta CDR3 regions were amplified from RNA transcripts. HTBI primers were employed in a first-round RT-PCR of the TCR CDR3. In TCRdb, the multiplex PCR reads were re-called with MiXCR into one record per CDR3 protein. The sample lists some 600,000 distinct CDR3 sequences; about 15% were seen once. This CDR3 has 14 amino acids. The germline V and J ends were trimmed by 4 bases and 8 bases, with 15 bases remaining between them. Germline CDR1 reads MDHEN; CDR2 reads SYDVKM. This clonotype was picked up many times.

The chain carries TRBV28 and TRBJ2-1, with D perhaps matching TRBD1 or TRBD2 (6 bases each). The sequenced sample was blood. This TCR was sampled from a woman aged 25 to 39 with Graves' hyperthyroidism that later progressed to Graves' ophthalmopathy. The CDR3 region is CASSWRGSDDEQFF. The CDR3 DNA reads TGTGCCAGCAGTTGGAGGGGGTCGGACGATGAGCAGTTCTTC.